The rows below give T cell receptor beta chains drawn from one sample of a study of T-cell memory formation after mild COVID-19. In TCRdb, the 5' RACE reads were re-called with MiXCR into one record per CDR3 protein. The repertoire holds 200,000 to 300,000 distinct CDR3 sequences, with 16% as singletons. The sequencing sample was made of PBMCs or a T cell subset sorted from them (not recorded which). These receptors originate from a man aged 18 to 30 who had mild COVID-19 (a few samples of this study predate the infection). Cell type and time point are not known. The CDR3 runs from the conserved cysteine through the conserved F or W.

v_call: TRBV3-1
j_call: TRBJ1-1
cdr3_aa: CASSPRDRGTEAFF

v_call: TRBV5-1
j_call: TRBJ2-3
cdr3_aa: CASSLGIASGDTDTQYF

v_call: TRBV7-8
j_call: TRBJ2-6
cdr3_aa: CASSFAEQGAIISGANVLTF

v_call: TRBV6-5
j_call: TRBJ2-5
cdr3_aa: CASRDTGAVQETQYF

v_call: TRBV7-9
j_call: TRBJ2-2
cdr3_aa: CASRLPEDRTGELFF

v_call: TRBV4-3
j_call: TRBJ1-6
cdr3_aa: CASSQLGGDSPLHF

v_call: TRBV12-3/TRBV12-4
j_call: TRBJ1-2
cdr3_aa: CASRGGARGYTF

v_call: TRBV7-9
j_call: TRBJ1-1
cdr3_aa: CASSILQGFNTEAFF

v_call: TRBV10-2
j_call: TRBJ2-3
cdr3_aa: CASSSTGKSTDTQYF

v_call: TRBV5-1
j_call: TRBJ2-2
cdr3_aa: CASSFQDTGELFF

v_call: TRBV12-3/TRBV12-4
j_call: TRBJ2-5
cdr3_aa: CASSYTSGRSETQYF

v_call: TRBV20-1
j_call: TRBJ1-6
cdr3_aa: CSAQRSGRGNSPLHF

v_call: TRBV28
j_call: TRBJ2-5
cdr3_aa: CASSPTIYQETQYF

v_call: TRBV6-2/TRBV6-3
j_call: TRBJ2-1
cdr3_aa: CASSYPAANNEQFF

v_call: TRBV30
j_call: TRBJ1-2
cdr3_aa: CAWSDRVDGYTF

v_call: TRBV9
j_call: TRBJ1-1
cdr3_aa: CASSPKVGAAFF

v_call: TRBV6-5
j_call: TRBJ1-6
cdr3_aa: CASRRGQFGTNSPLHF

v_call: TRBV9
j_call: TRBJ2-2
cdr3_aa: CASSVGTNDGELFF

v_call: TRBV7-9
j_call: TRBJ2-1
cdr3_aa: CASSHGLAGGRTYNEQFF

v_call: TRBV7-2
j_call: TRBJ2-2
cdr3_aa: CASSLARAGGELFF

v_call: TRBV7-2
j_call: TRBJ2-1
cdr3_aa: CASSLEQEGKKQFF

v_call: TRBV20-1
j_call: TRBJ1-2
cdr3_aa: CSATTGTPRGDTF

v_call: TRBV7-9
j_call: TRBJ2-7
cdr3_aa: CASRLAGTASYEQYF

v_call: TRBV5-1
j_call: TRBJ2-5
cdr3_aa: CASSRQGNGLETQYF

v_call: TRBV9
j_call: TRBJ1-1
cdr3_aa: CASSRDGAEAFF

v_call: TRBV5-1
j_call: TRBJ2-1
cdr3_aa: CASSLDWAGLSYNEQFF

v_call: TRBV19
j_call: TRBJ1-5
cdr3_aa: CATHKGNQPQHF

v_call: TRBV5-1
j_call: TRBJ1-1
cdr3_aa: CASRNQGSSTEAFF

v_call: TRBV29-1
j_call: TRBJ1-2
cdr3_aa: CSVSRPNYGYTF

v_call: TRBV18
j_call: TRBJ1-2
cdr3_aa: CASSSDQGMLHGYTF

v_call: TRBV7-6
j_call: TRBJ1-2
cdr3_aa: CASSLGAQHLLYGYTF

v_call: TRBV10-3
j_call: TRBJ1-1
cdr3_aa: CAISESKGRGNTEAFF

v_call: TRBV7-9
j_call: TRBJ1-2
cdr3_aa: CASSSAGTGNYGYTF

v_call: TRBV5-1
j_call: TRBJ2-3
cdr3_aa: CASSLSRTGFTDTQYF

v_call: TRBV4-3
j_call: TRBJ2-3
cdr3_aa: CASSQDISRGSSTDTQYF

v_call: TRBV7-3
j_call: TRBJ2-3
cdr3_aa: CASSASAGSGDTQYF

v_call: TRBV7-2
j_call: TRBJ2-2
cdr3_aa: CASSFSGGAGTGELFF

v_call: TRBV6-2/TRBV6-3
j_call: TRBJ2-6
cdr3_aa: CASSYHNMPGANVLTF

v_call: TRBV6-2/TRBV6-3
j_call: TRBJ2-3
cdr3_aa: CASSYMDRITDTQYF

v_call: TRBV7-2
j_call: TRBJ1-1
cdr3_aa: CASSFRTASTEAFF

v_call: TRBV7-2
j_call: TRBJ1-1
cdr3_aa: CASSPVSGRDEAFF

v_call: TRBV5-1
j_call: TRBJ2-2
cdr3_aa: CASSPGQANTGELFF